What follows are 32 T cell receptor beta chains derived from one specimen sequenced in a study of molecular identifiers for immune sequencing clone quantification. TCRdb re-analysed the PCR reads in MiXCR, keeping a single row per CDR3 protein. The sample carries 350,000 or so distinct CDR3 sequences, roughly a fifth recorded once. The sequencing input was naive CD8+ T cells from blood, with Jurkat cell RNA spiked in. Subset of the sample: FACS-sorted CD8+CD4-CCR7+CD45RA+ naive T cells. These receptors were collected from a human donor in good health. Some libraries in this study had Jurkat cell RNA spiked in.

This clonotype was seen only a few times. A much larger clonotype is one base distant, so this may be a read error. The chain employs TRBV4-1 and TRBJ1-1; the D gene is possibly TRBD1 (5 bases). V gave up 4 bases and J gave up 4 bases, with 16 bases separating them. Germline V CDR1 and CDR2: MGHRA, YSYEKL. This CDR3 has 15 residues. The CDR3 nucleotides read TGCGCCAGCAGCCGAGTTCACCGGGGCGGCACTGAAGCTTTCTTT. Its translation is CASSRVHRGGTEAFF.

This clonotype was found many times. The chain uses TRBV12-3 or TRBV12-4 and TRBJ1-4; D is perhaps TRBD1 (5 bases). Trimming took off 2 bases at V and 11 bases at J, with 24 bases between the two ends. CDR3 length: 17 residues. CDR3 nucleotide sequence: TGTGCCAGCAGTTTAAGCGGGGCAGGCCTTTCGAGTGAGAAACTGTTTTTT. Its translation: CASSLSGAGLSSEKLFF.

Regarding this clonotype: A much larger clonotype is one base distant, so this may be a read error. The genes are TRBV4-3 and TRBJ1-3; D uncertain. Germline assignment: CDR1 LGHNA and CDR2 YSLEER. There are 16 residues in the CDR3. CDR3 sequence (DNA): TGCGCCAGCAGCCAAGATGCCCAGAACTCTGGAAGCACCATATATTTT. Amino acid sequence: CASSQDAQNSGSTIYF.

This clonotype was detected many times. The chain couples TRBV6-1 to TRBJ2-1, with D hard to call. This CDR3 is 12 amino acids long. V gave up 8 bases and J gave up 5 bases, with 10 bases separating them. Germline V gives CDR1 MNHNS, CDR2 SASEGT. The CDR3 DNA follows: TGTGCCAGCGGACCGCTAAACAATGAGCAGTTCTTC. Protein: CASGPLNNEQFF.

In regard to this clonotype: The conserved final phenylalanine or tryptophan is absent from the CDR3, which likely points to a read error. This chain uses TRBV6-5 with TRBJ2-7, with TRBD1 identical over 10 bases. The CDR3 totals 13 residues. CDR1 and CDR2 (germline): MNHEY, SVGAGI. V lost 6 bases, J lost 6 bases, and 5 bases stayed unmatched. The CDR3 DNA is TGTGCCAGCAGAAGACAGGGGGCCGGCGAGCAGTACCTC. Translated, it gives CASRRQGAGEQYL.

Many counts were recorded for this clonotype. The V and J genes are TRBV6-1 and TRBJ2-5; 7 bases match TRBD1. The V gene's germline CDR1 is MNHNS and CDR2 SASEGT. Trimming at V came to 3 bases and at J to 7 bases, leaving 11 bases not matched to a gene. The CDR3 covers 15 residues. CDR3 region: CASSDMTGFDVTQYF. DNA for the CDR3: TGTGCCAGCAGTGACATGACAGGGTTCGATGTGACCCAGTACTTC.

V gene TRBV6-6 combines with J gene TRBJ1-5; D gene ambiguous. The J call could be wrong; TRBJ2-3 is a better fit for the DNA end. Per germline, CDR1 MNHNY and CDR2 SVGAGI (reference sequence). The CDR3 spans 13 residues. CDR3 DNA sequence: TGTGCCAGCAGTTATTTGAGCAATCAGCCCCAGTATTTT. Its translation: CASSYLSNQPQYF.

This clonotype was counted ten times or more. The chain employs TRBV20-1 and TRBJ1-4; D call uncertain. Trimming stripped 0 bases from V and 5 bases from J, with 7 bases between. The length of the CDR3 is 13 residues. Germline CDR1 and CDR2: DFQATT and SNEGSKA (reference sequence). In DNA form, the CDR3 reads TGCAGTGCTAGAGACCCCCGAAATGAAAAACTGTTTTTT. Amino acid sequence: CSARDPRNEKLFF.

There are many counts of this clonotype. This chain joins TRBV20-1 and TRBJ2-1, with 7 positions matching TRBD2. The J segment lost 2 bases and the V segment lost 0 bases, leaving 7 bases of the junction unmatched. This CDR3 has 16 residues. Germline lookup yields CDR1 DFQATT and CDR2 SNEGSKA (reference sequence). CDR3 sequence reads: CSARDVAGFTYNEQFF. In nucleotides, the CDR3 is TGCAGTGCTAGAGATGTAGCGGGTTTCACCTACAATGAGCAGTTCTTC.

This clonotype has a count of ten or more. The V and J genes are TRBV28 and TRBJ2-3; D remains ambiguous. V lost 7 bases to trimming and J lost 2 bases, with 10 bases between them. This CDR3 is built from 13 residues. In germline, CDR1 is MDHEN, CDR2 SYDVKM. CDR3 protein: CASKEVPTDTQYF. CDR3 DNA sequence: TGTGCCAGCAAAGAGGTCCCCACAGATACGCAGTATTTT.

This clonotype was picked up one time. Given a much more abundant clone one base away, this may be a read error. The CDR3 region has the DNA TGTGCCGCCACCTCCCAGCCCCAGCATTTT. It is translated as CAATSQPQHF. The V and J genes are TRBV27 and TRBJ1-5; D gene uncertain. The CDR3 is made up of 10 amino acids. Per germline, CDR1 MNHEY and CDR2 SMNVEV (reference sequence). Trimming took off 11 bases at V and 7 bases at J, with 9 bases between the two ends.

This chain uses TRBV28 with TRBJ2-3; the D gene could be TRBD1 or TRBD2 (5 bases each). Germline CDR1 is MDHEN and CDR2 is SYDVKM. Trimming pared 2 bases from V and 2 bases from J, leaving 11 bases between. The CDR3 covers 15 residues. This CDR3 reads CASSLERGITDTQYF. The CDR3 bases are TGTGCCAGCAGTTTAGAGAGGGGAATCACAGATACGCAGTATTTT.

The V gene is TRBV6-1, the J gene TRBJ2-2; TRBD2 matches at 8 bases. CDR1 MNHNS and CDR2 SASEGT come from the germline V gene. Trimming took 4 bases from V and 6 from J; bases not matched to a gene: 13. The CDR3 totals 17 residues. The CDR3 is CASSAWFRSGRPGELFF. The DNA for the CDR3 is TGTGCCAGCAGTGCTTGGTTCAGGAGCGGGAGACCCGGGGAGCTGTTTTTT.

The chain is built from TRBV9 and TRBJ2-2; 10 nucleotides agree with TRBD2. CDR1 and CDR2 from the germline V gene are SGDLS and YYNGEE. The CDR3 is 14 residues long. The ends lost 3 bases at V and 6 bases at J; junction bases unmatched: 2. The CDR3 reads CASSASGSSGELFF. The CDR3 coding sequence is TGTGCCAGCAGCGCTAGCGGGAGTTCCGGGGAGCTGTTTTTT. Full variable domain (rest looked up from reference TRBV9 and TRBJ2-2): DSGVTQTPKHLITATGQRVTLRCSPRSGDLSVYWYQQSLDQGLQFLIQYYNGEERAKGNILERFSAQQFPDLHSELNLSSLELGDSALYFCASSASGSSGELFFGEGSRLTVL.

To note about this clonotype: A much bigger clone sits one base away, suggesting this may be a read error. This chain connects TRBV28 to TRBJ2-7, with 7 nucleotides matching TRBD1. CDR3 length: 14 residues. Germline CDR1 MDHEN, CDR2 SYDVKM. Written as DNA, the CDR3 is TGTGCCGGCAGTGACCTAGACAGGGCCTACGAGCAGTACTTC. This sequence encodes CAGSDLDRAYEQYF.

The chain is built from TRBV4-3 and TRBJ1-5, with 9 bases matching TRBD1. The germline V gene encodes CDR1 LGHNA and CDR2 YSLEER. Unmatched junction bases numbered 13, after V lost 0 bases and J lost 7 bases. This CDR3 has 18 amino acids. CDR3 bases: TGCGCCAGCAGCCAAGATTTTGCGACAGGGGGTGGCATGCAGCCCCAGCATTTT. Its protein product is CASSQDFATGGGMQPQHF.

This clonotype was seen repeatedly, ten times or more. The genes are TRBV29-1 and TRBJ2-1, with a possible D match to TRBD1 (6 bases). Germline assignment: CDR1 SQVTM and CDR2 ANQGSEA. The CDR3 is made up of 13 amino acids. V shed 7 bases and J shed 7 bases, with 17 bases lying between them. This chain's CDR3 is CSGILTGDNEQFF. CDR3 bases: TGCAGCGGCATCCTGACAGGAGATAATGAGCAGTTCTTC.

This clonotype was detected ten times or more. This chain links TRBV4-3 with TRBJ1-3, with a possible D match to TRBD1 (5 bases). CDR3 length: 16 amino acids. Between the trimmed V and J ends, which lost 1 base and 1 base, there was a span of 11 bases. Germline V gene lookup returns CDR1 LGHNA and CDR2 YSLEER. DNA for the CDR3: TGCGCCAGCAGCCAAGGCAATCAGGGTTCTGGAAACACCATATATTTT. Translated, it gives CASSQGNQGSGNTIYF.

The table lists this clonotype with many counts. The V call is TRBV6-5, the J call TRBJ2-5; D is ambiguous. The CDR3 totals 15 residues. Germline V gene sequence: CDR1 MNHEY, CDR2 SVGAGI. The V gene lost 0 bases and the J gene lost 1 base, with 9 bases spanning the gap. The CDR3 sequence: CASSYSDARQETQYF. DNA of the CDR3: TGTGCCAGCAGTTACTCGGATGCCCGCCAAGAGACCCAGTACTTC.

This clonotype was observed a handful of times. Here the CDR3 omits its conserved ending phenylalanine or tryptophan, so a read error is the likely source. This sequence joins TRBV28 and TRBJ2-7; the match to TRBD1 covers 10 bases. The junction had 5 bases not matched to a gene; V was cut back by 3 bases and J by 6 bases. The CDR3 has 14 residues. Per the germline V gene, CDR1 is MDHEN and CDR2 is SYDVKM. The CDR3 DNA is TGTGCCAGCAGTTTCGGGACAGGGGTAAGCGAGCAGTACATC. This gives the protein CASSFGTGVSEQYI.

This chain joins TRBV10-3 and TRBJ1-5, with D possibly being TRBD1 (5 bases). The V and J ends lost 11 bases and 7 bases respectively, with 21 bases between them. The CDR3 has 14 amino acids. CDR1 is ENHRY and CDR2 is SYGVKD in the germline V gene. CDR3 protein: CAAGDLGVGQPQHF. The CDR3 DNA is TGTGCCGCGGGGGACCTAGGAGTCGGACAGCCCCAGCATTTT.

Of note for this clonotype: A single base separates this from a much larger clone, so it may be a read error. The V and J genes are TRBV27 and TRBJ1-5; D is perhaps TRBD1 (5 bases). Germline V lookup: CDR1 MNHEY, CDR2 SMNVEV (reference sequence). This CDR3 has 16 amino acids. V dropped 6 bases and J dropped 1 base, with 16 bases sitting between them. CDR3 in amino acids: CASSPTAGTSNQPQHF. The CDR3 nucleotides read TGTGCCAGCAGCCCCACCGCAGGGACGAGCAATCAGCCCCAGCATTTT.

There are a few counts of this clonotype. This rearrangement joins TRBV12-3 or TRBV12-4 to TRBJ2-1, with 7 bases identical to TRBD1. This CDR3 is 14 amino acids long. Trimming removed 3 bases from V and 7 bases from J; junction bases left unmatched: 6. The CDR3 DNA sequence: TGTGCCAGCAGTTTTACGACAGGGTGGAATGAGCAGTTCTTC. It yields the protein CASSFTTGWNEQFF.

As DNA, the CDR3 is TGTGCCAGCAGCCACGGGACAGCACACTACGAGCAGTACTTC. Protein sequence: CASSHGTAHYEQYF. The V call is TRBV3-1, the J call TRBJ2-7; 7 positions match TRBD1. Trimming cost V 3 bases and J 3 bases; bases outside gene matches: 5. Germline lookup yields CDR1 LGHDT and CDR2 YNNKEL (reference sequence). This CDR3 spans 14 amino acids.

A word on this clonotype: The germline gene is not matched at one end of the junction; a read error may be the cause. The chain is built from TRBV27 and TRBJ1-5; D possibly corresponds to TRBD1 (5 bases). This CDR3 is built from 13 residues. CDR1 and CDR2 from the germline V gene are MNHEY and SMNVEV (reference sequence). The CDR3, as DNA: TGTGCCAGCAGTTTAGGGACGAATCAGCCCCGGCATTTT. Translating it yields CASSLGTNQPRHF.

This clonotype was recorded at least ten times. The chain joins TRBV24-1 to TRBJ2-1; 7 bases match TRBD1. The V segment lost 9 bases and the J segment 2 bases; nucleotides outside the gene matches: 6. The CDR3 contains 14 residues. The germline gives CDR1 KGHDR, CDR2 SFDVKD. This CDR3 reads CATQGQRPYNEQFF. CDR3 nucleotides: TGTGCCACCCAGGGACAGCGACCCTACAATGAGCAGTTCTTC.

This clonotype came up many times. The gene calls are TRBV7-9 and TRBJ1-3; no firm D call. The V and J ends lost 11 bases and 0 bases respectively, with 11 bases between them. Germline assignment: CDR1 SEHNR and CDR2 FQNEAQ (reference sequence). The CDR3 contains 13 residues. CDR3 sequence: CAAGDISGNTIYF. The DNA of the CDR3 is TGTGCCGCGGGAGACATCTCTGGAAACACCATATATTTT.

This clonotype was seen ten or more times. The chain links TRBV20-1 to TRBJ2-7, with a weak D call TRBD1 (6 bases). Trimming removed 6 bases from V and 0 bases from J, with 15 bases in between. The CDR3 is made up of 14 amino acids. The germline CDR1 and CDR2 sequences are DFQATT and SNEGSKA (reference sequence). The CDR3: CSAKRQASSYEQYF. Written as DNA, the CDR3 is TGCAGTGCCAAAAGACAGGCGAGCTCCTACGAGCAGTACTTC.

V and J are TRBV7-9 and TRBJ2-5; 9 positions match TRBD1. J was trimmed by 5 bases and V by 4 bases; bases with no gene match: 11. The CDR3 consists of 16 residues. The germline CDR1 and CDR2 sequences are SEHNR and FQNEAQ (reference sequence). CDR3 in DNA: TGTGCCAGCAGCTCCAACCGGGACAGGGAGCGGGAGACCCAGTACTTC. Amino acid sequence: CASSSNRDRERETQYF.

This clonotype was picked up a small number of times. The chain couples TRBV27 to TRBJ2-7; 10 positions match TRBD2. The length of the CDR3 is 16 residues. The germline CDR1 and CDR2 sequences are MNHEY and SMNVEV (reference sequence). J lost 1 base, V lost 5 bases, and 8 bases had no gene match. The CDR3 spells CASSQLLSGRSYEQYF. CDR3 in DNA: TGTGCCAGCAGTCAGCTTCTTAGCGGGAGGTCCTACGAGCAGTACTTC.

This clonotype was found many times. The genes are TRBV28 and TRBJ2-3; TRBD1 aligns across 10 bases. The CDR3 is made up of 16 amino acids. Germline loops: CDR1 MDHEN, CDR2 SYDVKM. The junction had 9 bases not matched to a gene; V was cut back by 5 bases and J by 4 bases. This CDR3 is CASSHWTGGRSDTQYF. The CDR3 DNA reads TGTGCCAGCAGTCATTGGACAGGGGGGAGGTCAGATACGCAGTATTTT.

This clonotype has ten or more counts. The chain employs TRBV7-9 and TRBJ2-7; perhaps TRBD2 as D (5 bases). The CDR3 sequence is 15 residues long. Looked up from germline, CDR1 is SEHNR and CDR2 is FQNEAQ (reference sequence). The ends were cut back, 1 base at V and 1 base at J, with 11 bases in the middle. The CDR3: CASSLGARLSYEQYF. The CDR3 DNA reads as TGTGCCAGCAGCTTAGGGGCCAGACTATCCTACGAGCAGTACTTC.